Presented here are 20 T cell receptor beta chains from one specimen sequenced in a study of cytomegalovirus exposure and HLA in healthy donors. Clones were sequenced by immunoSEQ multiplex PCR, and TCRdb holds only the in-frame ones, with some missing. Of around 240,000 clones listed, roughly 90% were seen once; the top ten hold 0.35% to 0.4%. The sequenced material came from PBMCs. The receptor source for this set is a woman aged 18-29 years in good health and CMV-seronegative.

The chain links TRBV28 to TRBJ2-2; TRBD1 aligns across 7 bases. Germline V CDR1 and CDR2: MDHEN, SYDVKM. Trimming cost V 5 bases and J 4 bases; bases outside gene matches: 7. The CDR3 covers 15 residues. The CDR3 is CASSPRDRSTGELFF. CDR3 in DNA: TGTGCCAGCAGTCCTCGGGACAGAAGCACCGGGGAGCTGTTTTTT. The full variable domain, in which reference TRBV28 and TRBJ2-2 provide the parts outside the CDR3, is DVKVTQSSRYLVKRTGEKVFLECVQDMDHENMFWYRQDPGLGLRLIYFSYDVKMKEKGDIPEGYSVSREKKERFSLILESASTNQTSMYLCASSPRDRSTGELFFGEGSRLTVL.

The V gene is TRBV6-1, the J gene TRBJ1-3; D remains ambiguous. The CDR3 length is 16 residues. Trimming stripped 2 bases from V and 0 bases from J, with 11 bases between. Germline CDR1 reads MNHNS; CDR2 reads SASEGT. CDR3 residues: CASSETLRISGNTIYF. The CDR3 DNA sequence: TGTGCCAGCAGTGAAACTCTCCGCATCTCTGGAAACACCATATATTTT.

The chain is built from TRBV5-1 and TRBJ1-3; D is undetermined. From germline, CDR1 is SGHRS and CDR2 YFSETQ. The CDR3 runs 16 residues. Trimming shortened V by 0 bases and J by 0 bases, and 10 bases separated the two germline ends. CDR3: CASSLERQFSGNTIYF. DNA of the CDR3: TGCGCCAGCAGCTTGGAGCGGCAGTTCTCTGGAAACACCATATATTTT.

CDR3 sequence (DNA): TGTGCCAGCAGTCCAGACAGGCACACCGGGGAGCTGTTTTTT. Translation: CASSPDRHTGELFF. V gene TRBV7-8 combines with J gene TRBJ2-2; weak D call: TRBD1 (6 bases). CDR1 SGHVS and CDR2 FQNEAQ come from the germline V gene. V was trimmed by 6 bases and J by 3 bases, leaving 11 bases between them. This CDR3 is 14 amino acids long.

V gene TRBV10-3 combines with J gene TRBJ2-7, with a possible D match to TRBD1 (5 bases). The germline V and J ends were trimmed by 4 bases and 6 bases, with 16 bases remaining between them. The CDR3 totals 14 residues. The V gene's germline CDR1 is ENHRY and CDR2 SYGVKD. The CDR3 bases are TGTGCCATCAGTGTCCAGGGCCGCCTGGGCGAGCAGTACTTC. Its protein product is CAISVQGRLGEQYF.

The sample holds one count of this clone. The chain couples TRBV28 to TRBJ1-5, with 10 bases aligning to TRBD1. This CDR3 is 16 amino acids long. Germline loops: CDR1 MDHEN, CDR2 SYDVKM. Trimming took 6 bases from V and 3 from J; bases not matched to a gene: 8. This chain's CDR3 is CASSLLTGGVNQPQHF. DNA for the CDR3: TGTGCCAGCAGCCTCTTGACAGGGGGCGTCAATCAGCCCCAGCATTTT.

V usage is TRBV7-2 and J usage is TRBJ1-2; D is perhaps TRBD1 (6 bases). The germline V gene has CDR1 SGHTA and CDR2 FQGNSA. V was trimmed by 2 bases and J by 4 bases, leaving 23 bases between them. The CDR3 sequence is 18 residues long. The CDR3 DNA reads TGTGCCAGCAGCTTACCCAGAAGCTTGGGGGCGCTTAGCTATGGCTACACCTTC. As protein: CASSLPRSLGALSYGYTF.

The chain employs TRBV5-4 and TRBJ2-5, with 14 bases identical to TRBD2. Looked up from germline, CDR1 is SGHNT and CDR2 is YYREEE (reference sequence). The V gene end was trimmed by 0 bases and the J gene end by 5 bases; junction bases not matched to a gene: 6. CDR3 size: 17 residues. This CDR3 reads CASSLGLAGGPKETQYF. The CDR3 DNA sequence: TGTGCCAGCAGCTTGGGACTAGCGGGGGGGCCGAAGGAGACCCAGTACTTC.

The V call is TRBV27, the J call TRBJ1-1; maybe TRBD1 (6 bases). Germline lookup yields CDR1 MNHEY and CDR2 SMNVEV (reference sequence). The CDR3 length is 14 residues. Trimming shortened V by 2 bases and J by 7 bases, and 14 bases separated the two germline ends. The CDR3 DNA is TGTGCCAGCAGTTTACCGGGACAAACTAGTGAAGCTTTCTTT. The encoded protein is CASSLPGQTSEAFF.

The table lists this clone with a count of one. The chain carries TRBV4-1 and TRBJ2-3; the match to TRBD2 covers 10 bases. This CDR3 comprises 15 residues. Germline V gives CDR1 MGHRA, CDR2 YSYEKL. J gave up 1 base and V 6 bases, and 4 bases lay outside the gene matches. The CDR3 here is CASSLLAGGTDTQYF. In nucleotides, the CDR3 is TGCGCCAGCAGTCTGCTAGCGGGGGGCACAGATACGCAGTATTTT.

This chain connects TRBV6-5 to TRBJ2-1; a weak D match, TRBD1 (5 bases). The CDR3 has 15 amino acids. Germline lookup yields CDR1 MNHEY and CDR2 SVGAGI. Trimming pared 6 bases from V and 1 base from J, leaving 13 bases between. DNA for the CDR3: TGTGCCAGCAGCCGGACACGCTCTTCCTACAATGAGCAGTTCTTC. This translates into CASSRTRSSYNEQFF.

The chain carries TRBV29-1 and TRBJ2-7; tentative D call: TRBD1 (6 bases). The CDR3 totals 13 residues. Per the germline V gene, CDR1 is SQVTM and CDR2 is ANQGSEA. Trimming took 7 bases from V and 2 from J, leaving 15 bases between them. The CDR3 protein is CSAKNRDPYEQYF. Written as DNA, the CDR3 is TGCAGCGCCAAAAACAGGGACCCCTACGAGCAGTACTTC.

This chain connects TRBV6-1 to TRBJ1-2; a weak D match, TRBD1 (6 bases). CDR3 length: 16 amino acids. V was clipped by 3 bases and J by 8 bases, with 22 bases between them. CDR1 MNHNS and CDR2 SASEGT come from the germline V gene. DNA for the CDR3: TGTGCCAGCAGTGATCAACCCTTCTCAGGGGCGGAGGGCTACACCTTC. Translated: CASSDQPFSGAEGYTF.

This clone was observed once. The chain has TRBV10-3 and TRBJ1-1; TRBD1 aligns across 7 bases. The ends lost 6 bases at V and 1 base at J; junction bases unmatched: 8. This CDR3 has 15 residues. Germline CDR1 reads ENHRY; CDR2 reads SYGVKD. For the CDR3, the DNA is TGTGCCATCAGGCGCGAGACAGGGAGGAACACTGAAGCTTTCTTT. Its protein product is CAIRRETGRNTEAFF.

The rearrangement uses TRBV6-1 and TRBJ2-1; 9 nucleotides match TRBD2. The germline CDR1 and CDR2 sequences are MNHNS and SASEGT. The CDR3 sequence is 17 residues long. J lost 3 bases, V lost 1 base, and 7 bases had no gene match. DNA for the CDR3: TGTGCCAGCAGTGAAGGAGCGGGGGGCCGAGTCTACAATGAGCAGTTCTTC. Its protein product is CASSEGAGGRVYNEQFF.

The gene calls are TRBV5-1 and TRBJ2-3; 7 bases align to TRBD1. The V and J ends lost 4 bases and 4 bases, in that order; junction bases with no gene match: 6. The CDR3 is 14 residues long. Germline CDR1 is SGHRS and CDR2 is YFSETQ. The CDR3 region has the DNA TGCGCCAGCAGCGGGGGACAGAAAGCAGATACGCAGTATTTT. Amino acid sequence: CASSGGQKADTQYF.

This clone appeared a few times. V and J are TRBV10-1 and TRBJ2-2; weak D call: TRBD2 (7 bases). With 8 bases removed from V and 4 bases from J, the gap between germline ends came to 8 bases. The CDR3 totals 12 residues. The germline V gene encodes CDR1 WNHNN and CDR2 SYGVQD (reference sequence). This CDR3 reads CASGGATGELFF. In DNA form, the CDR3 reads TGCGCCAGCGGGGGGGCCACCGGGGAGCTGTTTTTT.

CDR3 coding DNA: TGTGCCAGCAGTGCTGAGTTCTTC. Protein: CASSAEFF. This chain uses TRBV2 with TRBJ2-1; D is undetermined. The CDR3 covers 8 residues. Trimming cost V 4 bases and J 14 bases, with 3 bases left between them. The germline V gene has CDR1 SNHLY and CDR2 FYNNEI.

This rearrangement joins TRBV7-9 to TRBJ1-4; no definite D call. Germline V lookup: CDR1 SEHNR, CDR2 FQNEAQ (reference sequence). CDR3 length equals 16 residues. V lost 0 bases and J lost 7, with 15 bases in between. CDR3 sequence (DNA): TGTGCCAGCAGCTTAGCGGTCGCGGGGTATAGTGAAAAACTGTTTTTT. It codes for CASSLAVAGYSEKLFF.

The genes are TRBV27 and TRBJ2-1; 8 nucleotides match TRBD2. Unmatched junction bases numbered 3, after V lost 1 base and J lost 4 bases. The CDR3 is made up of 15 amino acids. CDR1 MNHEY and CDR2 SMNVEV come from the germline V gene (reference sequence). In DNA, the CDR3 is TGTGCCAGCAGTTTATTCCGGGGGGGATACAATGAGCAGTTCTTC. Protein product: CASSLFRGGYNEQFF.